What follows describes a single TCR beta chain. Antigen specificity is unknown. The entry originates in a study of T cell repertoires and HLA-DP antigens. About the research overall: CD4+ T cells were cocultured with HeLa cells expressing HLA-DP. Average DNA input: roughly 0.2 ug for CD137+CD4+ sorts, approximately 1,200 ng pre-culture.

The primer mix covered 54 TRBV segments and 13 TRBJ segments. Clones were read by immunoSEQ multiplex PCR, and TCRdb kept only the in-frame ones, dropping some. The data contain over 100,000 clones, 80% to 95% of them singletons. Average purity of the negatively selected CD4+ T cells was around 98%. Germline V gene sequence: CDR1 LGHNA, CDR2 YNFKEQ. The CDR3 is 17 residues long. V dropped 3 bases and J dropped 1; count of bases not matched to a gene: 9. This TCR derives from a woman aged 18-29 years in good health and CMV-seronegative. Material: CD4+ T cells from PBMCs. The chain links TRBV4-2 to TRBJ1-5, with 7 bases aligning to TRBD1. The CDR3: CASSHPSGGGSNQPQHF. The CDR3 bases are TGTGCCAGCAGCCATCCCTCAGGGGGTGGCAGCAATCAGCCCCAGCATTTT.